These T cell receptor beta chains were read from a single sample in a study of response to subunit inactivated influenza vaccine. TCRdb itself ran the RT-PCR reads through MiXCR, one entry per CDR3 protein. The table lists about 700,000 distinct CDR3 sequences, 14% of them singletons. The specimen was PBMCs from blood, collected 14 to 15 days before vaccination. These receptors all come from a man between 50 and 59 years old who received an inactivated influenza vaccine. Each CDR3 is given with its conserved first and last residue. A D gene is named only where the DNA matches it firmly. Part of the rows lack a size; the others show once, few, many or a class for expanded clones.

>TRBD1|.|TRBV6-2/TRBV6-3|TRBJ2-5
TGTGCCAGCAGTTACTCACAGGGGTTATGGGAGACCCAGTACTTC
CASSYSQGLWETQYF
>.|.|TRBV28|TRBJ1-1
TGTGCCAGCAGTTTGGGGGGGGCAGCTTCAGCTTTCTTT
CASSLGGAASAFF
>TRBD2|.|TRBV27|TRBJ2-7
TGTGCCAGCAGTTTGCAGGCTTCACCCGGGACTAGCGGGGGGGTTCTCTCCTACGAGCAGTACTTC
CASSLQASPGTSGGVLSYEQYF
>TRBD2|.|TRBV7-2|TRBJ2-3
TGTGCCAGCAATCGACGGGGGGACCACACAGATACGCAGTATTTT
CASNRRGDHTDTQYF
>.|.|TRBV6-2/TRBV6-3|TRBJ2-5
TGTGCCAGCACCCCCCTCGGTGGAGAGACCCAGTACTTC
CASTPLGGETQYF
>TRBD1|.|TRBV29-1|TRBJ2-1
TGCAGCGTAGATGGGGGACAGGGGTTTCCCTACAATGAGCAGTTCTTC
CSVDGGQGFPYNEQFF
>.|.|TRBV24-1|TRBJ2-2
TGTGCCACCAGTGATTTCGTGGGGGCGCGAGTTACCGGGGAGCTGTTTTTT
CATSDFVGARVTGELFF
>TRBD1|.|TRBV11-2|TRBJ1-6
TGTGCCAGCAGCAAAGCCCCCGGGACAGGGGCGTTCTTTTCACCCCTCCACTTT
CASSKAPGTGAFFSPLHF
>TRBD2|many|TRBV20-1|TRBJ2-5
TGCAGTGCCCAGGGGTTAGCGGGATCCCAAGAGACCCAGTACTTC
CSAQGLAGSQETQYF
>.|many|TRBV29-1|TRBJ2-7
TGCAGCGTTGCGGGGACGAAAGGTCCGTCAATCTACGAGCAGTACTTC
CSVAGTKGPSIYEQYF
>TRBD1|many|TRBV20-1|TRBJ2-7
TGCAGTGCTCCCAGGACAGGGGAGAAGCAGTACTTC
CSAPRTGEKQYF
>.|few|TRBV4-1|TRBJ1-5
TGCGCCAGCAGCCAAGGGGAGGACGTTTATCAGCCCCAGCATTTT
CASSQGEDVYQPQHF
>.|few|TRBV5-1|TRBJ2-1
TGCGCCAGCAGCCCACGAGGGGCCCTGGTTAGTGAGCAGTTCTTC
CASSPRGALVSEQFF
>TRBD2|.|TRBV27|TRBJ2-3
TGTGCCAGCAGTATCCTCGGGACTAGCGGGGCGGTTACGCAGTATTTT
CASSILGTSGAVTQYF
>.|.|TRBV30|TRBJ1-6
TGTGCCTGGAGTTCCGGACAAAATTCACCCCTCCACTTT
CAWSSGQNSPLHF
>TRBD2|few|TRBV20-1|TRBJ2-3
TGCAGTGCTAGACGGAACCTAGCGGAGAACACAGATACGCAGTATTTT
CSARRNLAENTDTQYF